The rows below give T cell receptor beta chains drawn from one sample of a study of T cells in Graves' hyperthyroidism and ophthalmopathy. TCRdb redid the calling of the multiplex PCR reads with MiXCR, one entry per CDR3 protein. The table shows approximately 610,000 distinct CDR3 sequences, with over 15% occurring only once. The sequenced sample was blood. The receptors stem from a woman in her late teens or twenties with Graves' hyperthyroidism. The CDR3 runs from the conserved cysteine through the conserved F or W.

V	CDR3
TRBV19	CASSIDRSSYEQYF
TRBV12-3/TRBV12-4	CASRLSGSSNQPQHF
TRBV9	CASSARGGSSYEQYF
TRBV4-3	CASSQGGAGKYQETQYF
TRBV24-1	CATSRGLLNTGELFF
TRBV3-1	CASSRQGGNEQFF
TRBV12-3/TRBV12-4	CASSFIMETQYF
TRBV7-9	CASSLAPQVSGTEAFF
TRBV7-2	CASSFLGTISTDTQYF
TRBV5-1	CASSLGSVKHNEQFF
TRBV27	CASSPGGGRTFNEQFF